Below are 20 T cell receptor beta chains sequenced from a single sample in a study of beta chain features in type 1 diabetes. General study points: A moderate, significant TCRB CDR3 shortening appeared in type 1 diabetes across four CD4+ subsets.

Their antigens are not known. Every bit of the isolated RNA underwent reverse transcription, so sequencing read expressed TCRB transcripts. The data were produced by immunoSEQ multiplex PCR, yet TCRdb's version contains in-frame clones alone and is incomplete. The sample lists 40,000 to 55,000 clones, around 45% seen once, with around 0.13% in the top ten. Sequences were obtained from stem cell memory CD4+ T cells from blood. The source of these receptors is a young man with type 1 diabetes.

The chain couples TRBV7-2 to TRBJ2-7; 9 nucleotides align to TRBD2. This CDR3 spans 15 amino acids. V was clipped by 5 bases and J by 3 bases; unmatched bases: 8. CDR1 SGHTA and CDR2 FQGNSA come from the germline V gene. The CDR3 is CASSPSSGALYEQYF. CDR3 coding DNA: TGTGCCAGCAGCCCCTCTAGCGGGGCGCTCTACGAGCAGTACTTC.

CDR3 bases: TGTGCCAGTAGTATTTCTGCGGCACTGAATCAGCCCCAGCATTTT. This sequence encodes CASSISAALNQPQHF. The chain joins TRBV19 to TRBJ1-5; no reliable D call. V was pared by 3 bases and J by 4 bases, with 13 bases between. CDR1 and CDR2 from the germline V gene are LNHDA and SQIVND (reference sequence). This CDR3 has 15 residues.

The rearrangement uses TRBV5-4 and TRBJ2-2, with TRBD2 matching over 15 bases. Losses at the gene ends were 0 bases for V and 3 bases for J; bases not matched to a gene: 6. Germline V CDR1 and CDR2: SGHNT, YYREEE (reference sequence). The CDR3 covers 19 residues. The CDR3 DNA is TGTGCCAGCAGCTTGGGGTCAGGACTAGCGGGAGGGGACACCGGGGAGCTGTTTTTT. Protein product: CASSLGSGLAGGDTGELFF.

This clone was seen a few times. As DNA, the CDR3 is TGTGCCAGTAGATCTTGGCGTGGGACAGAAGAGACCCAGTACTTC. Its translation: CASRSWRGTEETQYF. The V call is TRBV19, the J call TRBJ2-5, with 7 bases lining up with TRBD1. Germline V gene data show CDR1 as LNHDA and CDR2 as SQIVND (reference sequence). V dropped 6 bases and J dropped 3; count of bases not matched to a gene: 10. The CDR3 length is 15 residues. The whole variable domain, filled in from reference TRBV19 and TRBJ2-5, reads DGGITQSPKYLFRKEGQNVTLSCEQNLNHDAMYWYRQDPGQGLRLIYYSQIVNDFQKGDIAEGYSVSREKKESFPLTVTSAQKNPTAFYLCASRSWRGTEETQYFGPGTRLLVL.

This clone showed up just a few times. The chain is built from TRBV7-9 and TRBJ2-7, with TRBD1 matching over 8 bases. Germline V gene sequence: CDR1 SEHNR, CDR2 FQNEAQ (reference sequence). The CDR3 is 13 residues long. The junction had 5 bases not matched to a gene; V was cut back by 4 bases and J by 6 bases. CDR3 residues: CASSSRQGTEQYF. As DNA, the CDR3 is TGTGCCAGCAGCTCCAGACAGGGGACCGAGCAGTACTTC.

This chain uses TRBV7-9 with TRBJ2-1, with D possibly being TRBD2 (5 bases). The CDR3 contains 12 residues. Germline lookup yields CDR1 SEHNR and CDR2 FQNEAQ (reference sequence). V was trimmed by 7 bases and J by 6 bases, leaving 10 bases between them. The CDR3 coding sequence is TGTGCCAGCACATCGAGGGCCAATGAGCAGTTCTTC. It codes for CASTSRANEQFF.

There are a few counts of this clone. The V call is TRBV7-9, the J call TRBJ2-2; a possible D gene is TRBD2 (5 bases). This CDR3 contains 14 residues. Looked up from germline, CDR1 is SEHNR and CDR2 is FQNEAQ (reference sequence). V was cut by 4 bases and J by 2 bases, with 8 bases left in between. For the CDR3, the DNA is TGTGCCAGCAGCTCCGGACTTAACACCGGGGAGCTGTTTTTT. As protein: CASSSGLNTGELFF.

The chain is built from TRBV7-2 and TRBJ2-3, with TRBD2 identical over 8 bases. Germline-derived CDR1 and CDR2 are SGHTA and FQGNSA. This CDR3 is 14 amino acids long. Germline trimming cut 1 base from V and 7 bases from J; bases unmatched to any gene: 4. CDR3 residues: CASSLERGPNTQYF. DNA for the CDR3: TGTGCCAGCAGCTTAGAGCGGGGGCCGAATACGCAGTATTTT.

This clone was seen only a few times. CDR3 in amino acids: CASRTGLEQFF. CDR3 DNA: TGTGCCAGCAGGACCGGACTCGAGCAGTTCTTC. The genes are TRBV11-2 and TRBJ2-1; D is possibly TRBD2 (5 bases). This CDR3 region has 11 residues. The germline V gene encodes CDR1 SGHAT and CDR2 FQNNGV. The ends were cut back, 6 bases at V and 10 bases at J, with 10 bases in the middle.

The chain recombines TRBV28 with TRBJ2-2; the match to TRBD1 covers 8 bases. CDR1 and CDR2 from the germline V gene are MDHEN and SYDVKM. Trimming took 5 bases from V and 6 from J; bases not matched to a gene: 8. The CDR3 is 15 residues long. CDR3 coding DNA: TGTGCCAGCAGTGGGGGTCAGGGGGCGGCCGGGGAGCTGTTTTTT. It is translated as CASSGGQGAAGELFF. Full variable domain (outside the CDR3, taken from reference TRBV28 and TRBJ2-2): DVKVTQSSRYLVKRTGEKVFLECVQDMDHENMFWYRQDPGLGLRLIYFSYDVKMKEKGDIPEGYSVSREKKERFSLILESASTNQTSMYLCASSGGQGAAGELFFGEGSRLTVL.

This clone turned up a few times. The chain recombines TRBV5-1 with TRBJ2-3; TRBD2 matches at 10 bases. The germline gives CDR1 SGHRS, CDR2 YFSETQ. The CDR3 length is 16 residues. With V trimmed by 4 bases and J by 5 bases, 10 bases remained unmatched. The CDR3 DNA follows: TGCGCCAGCAGCCAGAGGCCTAGCGGGAGTGGAGATACGCAGTATTTT. Translation gives CASSQRPSGSGDTQYF.

V gene TRBV6-6 combines with J gene TRBJ2-5; weak D call: TRBD1 (5 bases). Between the trimmed V and J ends, which lost 4 bases and 2 bases, there was a span of 8 bases. The CDR3 contains 13 residues. From germline, CDR1 is MNHNY and CDR2 SVGAGI (reference sequence). CDR3 amino acids: CASSSQGQETQYF. Written as DNA, the CDR3 is TGTGCCAGCAGTTCTCAGGGACAAGAGACCCAGTACTTC.

A few counts support this clone. The genes are TRBV6-5 and TRBJ1-5, with D possibly TRBD1 on 6 matching bases. V was pared by 4 bases and J by 2 bases, with 9 bases between. The CDR3 covers 14 residues. Germline CDR1 and CDR2: MNHEY and SVGAGI. CDR3 sequence (DNA): TGTGCCAGCAGTTTTACAGGGCGCAATCAGCCCCAGCATTTT. It specifies CASSFTGRNQPQHF.

The rearrangement links TRBV29-1 to TRBJ1-1, with D perhaps TRBD1 (5 bases). The CDR3 spans 14 residues. Between the trimmed V and J ends, which lost 6 bases and 4 bases, there was a span of 18 bases. CDR1 is SQVTM and CDR2 is ANQGSEA in the germline V gene. The chain's CDR3 is CSVVPRVVGTEAFF. Written as DNA, the CDR3 is TGCAGCGTCGTCCCCAGGGTGGTCGGCACTGAAGCTTTCTTT.

V is TRBV2 and J is TRBJ2-5; a possible D gene is TRBD1 (6 bases). This CDR3 has 12 residues. Germline V lookup: CDR1 SNHLY, CDR2 FYNNEI. The DNA for the CDR3 is TGTTTTGTGGGGACAACCAAAGAGACCCAGTACTTC. Its protein product is CFVGTTKETQYF.

The rearrangement links TRBV7-9 to TRBJ2-5, with 13 bases identical to TRBD2. The CDR3 sequence is 16 residues long. The germline gives CDR1 SEHNR, CDR2 FQNEAQ (reference sequence). The trim removed 5 bases at V and 4 bases at J, leaving 7 bases unmatched. The CDR3 sequence: CASSPGLAGALETQYF. Here the CDR3 DNA reads TGTGCCAGCAGCCCCGGACTAGCGGGAGCTTTAGAGACCCAGTACTTC.

The CDR3 spells CASSQSPGGPNTGELFF. For the CDR3, the DNA is TGTGCCAGCAGCCAATCCCCGGGAGGGCCGAACACCGGGGAGCTGTTTTTT. This chain connects TRBV4-2 to TRBJ2-2, with TRBD2 matching over 8 bases. J was trimmed by 0 bases and V by 2 bases; bases with no gene match: 5. CDR1 is LGHNA, CDR2 YNFKEQ, per germline. The CDR3 has 17 residues.

The rearrangement uses TRBV28 and TRBJ1-2, with D unresolved. Germline V gene lookup returns CDR1 MDHEN and CDR2 SYDVKM. There are 13 residues in the CDR3. Trimming removed 4 bases at V and 4 bases at J, with 10 bases between. The DNA of the CDR3 is TGTGCCAGCAGTTCTTCACAGTTCTATGGCTACACCTTC. Translation: CASSSSQFYGYTF.

The chain employs TRBV19 and TRBJ2-7, with 11 bases fitting TRBD2. J was trimmed by 6 bases and V by 8 bases; bases with no gene match: 6. Germline V lookup: CDR1 LNHDA, CDR2 SQIVND (reference sequence). CDR3 length: 13 amino acids. The CDR3: CASALGLAGEQYF. The CDR3, as DNA: TGTGCCAGTGCCCTAGGACTAGCGGGCGAGCAGTACTTC.

This clone was observed a handful of times. The chain carries TRBV6-6 and TRBJ2-7, with D unresolved. The CDR3 is 15 amino acids. Germline V CDR1 and CDR2: MNHNY, SVGAGI (reference sequence). V gave up 8 bases and J gave up 2 bases, with 19 bases separating them. The CDR3 region has the DNA TGTGCCAGCCCGTTGCTCTGGCGGAAACCCTACGAGCAGTACTTC. Amino acids: CASPLLWRKPYEQYF.